Each of the 18 T cell receptor beta chains below was sequenced from the same sample in a study of OX40 agonist ivuxolimab in advanced cancers. Only in-frame clones appear in the TCRdb table, and some are missing; sequencing was by immunoSEQ multiplex PCR. The sample includes approximately 82,000 clones, just under 85% of them seen just once. Material: CD4+ or CD8+ T cells sorted from blood, obtained in a trial of the OX40 agonist ivuxolimab. The receptors come from an adult with an advanced solid tumor such as melanoma, head and neck, liver or kidney cancer.

This rearrangement joins TRBV11-2 to TRBJ2-5, with a tentative D call TRBD1 (6 bases). Germline V gives CDR1 SGHAT, CDR2 FQNNGV. This CDR3 contains 12 residues. V dropped 3 bases and J dropped 5 bases, with 7 bases sitting between them. This CDR3 is CASSLQGETQYF. In DNA, the CDR3 is TGTGCCAGCAGCTTGCAGGGGGAGACCCAGTACTTC.

The chain couples TRBV2 to TRBJ1-6; D is unclear. The CDR3 length is 15 residues. CDR1 is SNHLY, CDR2 FYNNEI, per germline. The ends were cut back, 4 bases at V and 2 bases at J, with 9 bases in the middle. The chain's CDR3 is CASSGFAAYNSPLHF. Written as DNA, the CDR3 is TGTGCCAGCAGTGGTTTCGCAGCCTATAATTCACCCCTCCACTTT.

This clone has more than one count but fewer than ten. The rearrangement joins TRBV30 to TRBJ1-2; 10 nucleotides agree with TRBD1. Germline V gene sequence: CDR1 GTSNPN, CDR2 SVGIG (reference sequence). The trim removed 5 bases at V and 6 bases at J, leaving 6 bases unmatched. The CDR3 sequence is 13 residues long. This chain's CDR3 is CAWQRDRGNGYTF. DNA of the CDR3: TGTGCCTGGCAACGGGACAGGGGAAATGGCTACACCTTC.

The rearrangement links TRBV5-1 to TRBJ2-2, with 8 bases aligning to TRBD1. Trimming at V came to 2 bases and at J to 4 bases, leaving 4 bases not matched to a gene. The CDR3 covers 15 residues. The germline CDR1 and CDR2 sequences are SGHRS and YFSETQ. This chain's CDR3 is CASSLGTGGTGELFF. In DNA, the CDR3 is TGCGCCAGCAGCTTAGGGACAGGAGGCACCGGGGAGCTGTTTTTT. The full variable domain, rest sourced from reference TRBV5-1 and TRBJ2-2, is KAGVTQTPRYLIKTRGQQVTLSCSPISGHRSVSWYQQTPGQGLQFLFEYFSETQRNKGNFPGRFSGRQFSNSRSEMNVSTLELGDSALYLCASSLGTGGTGELFFGEGSRLTVL.

This chain links TRBV5-4 with TRBJ1-1; the D is unclear. V dropped 5 bases and J dropped 2 bases, with 10 bases sitting between them. The CDR3 runs to 13 residues. Germline assignment: CDR1 SGHNT and CDR2 YYREEE (reference sequence). The CDR3 loop is CASREMGNTEAFF. DNA for the CDR3: TGTGCCAGCAGGGAGATGGGAAACACTGAAGCTTTCTTT.

The chain has TRBV5-1 and TRBJ1-1, with D possibly being TRBD1 (5 bases). This CDR3 has 14 residues. Germline assignment: CDR1 SGHRS and CDR2 YFSETQ. Between the trimmed V and J ends, which lost 5 bases and 5 bases, there was a span of 16 bases. CDR3 protein: CASRTTEFSTEAFF. The CDR3 bases are TGCGCCAGCAGAACGACAGAATTTAGTACTGAAGCTTTCTTT.

The chain is built from TRBV18 and TRBJ1-2; the match to TRBD1 covers 7 bases. J was trimmed by 2 bases and V by 6 bases; bases with no gene match: 9. Germline V CDR1 and CDR2: KGHSH, LQKENI. The CDR3 is 15 amino acids. The CDR3 loop is CASSPEGASNYGYTF. Written as DNA, the CDR3 is TGTGCCAGCTCCCCTGAGGGGGCGTCAAACTATGGCTACACCTTC.

The chain combines TRBV29-1 with TRBJ2-5; D uncertain. Germline CDR1 and CDR2: SQVTM and ANQGSEA. The V gene lost 4 bases and the J gene lost 7 bases, with 10 bases spanning the gap. CDR3 length: 11 residues. The CDR3 DNA is TGCAGCGTTGGACCGGATGGGACCCAGTACTTC. The encoded protein is CSVGPDGTQYF. Supplemented by reference TRBV29-1 and TRBJ2-5, the full variable domain reads SAVISQKPSRDICQRGTSLTIQCQVDSQVTMMFWYRQQPGQSLTLIATANQGSEATYESGFVIDKFPISRPNLTFSTLTVSNMSPEDSSIYLCSVGPDGTQYFGPGTRLLVL.

This rearrangement joins TRBV7-2 to TRBJ2-5; 10 nucleotides match TRBD1. Germline trimming cut 5 bases from V and 6 bases from J; bases unmatched to any gene: 15. Germline-derived CDR1 and CDR2 are SGHTA and FQGNSA. The CDR3 spans 17 residues. CDR3 DNA sequence: TGTGCCAGCAGCCTCCAGGCGCGACAGGGGGCTATGAAGACCCAGTACTTC. Protein sequence: CASSLQARQGAMKTQYF.

This clone was observed a single time. The V and J genes are TRBV30 and TRBJ1-3; D not resolved. CDR1 GTSNPN and CDR2 SVGIG come from the germline V gene (reference sequence). The CDR3 runs 12 residues. Trimming shortened V by 3 bases and J by 4 bases, and 7 bases separated the two germline ends. CDR3: CAWSNAGNTIYF. The CDR3 bases are TGTGCCTGGAGCAATGCGGGAAACACCATATATTTT.

This chain joins TRBV19 and TRBJ2-7, with no clear D. Trimming pared 3 bases from V and 6 bases from J, leaving 9 bases between. The CDR3 has 12 residues. CDR1 and CDR2 (germline): LNHDA, SQIVND (reference sequence). The CDR3 loop reads CASSIPQGEQYF. In DNA, the CDR3 is TGTGCCAGTAGTATCCCCCAAGGCGAGCAGTACTTC.

The J gene is TRBJ1-2, the V gene TRBV9; a possible D gene is TRBD1 (5 bases). The V end was cut by 4 bases, the J end by 4 bases, with 14 bases between. The CDR3 contains 14 residues. Per germline, CDR1 SGDLS and CDR2 YYNGEE. CDR3 nucleotides: TGTGCCAGCAGCCCAGGAGGGGCAGCCTATGGCTACACCTTC. This sequence encodes CASSPGGAAYGYTF.

The V call is TRBV5-8, the J call TRBJ1-1, with D unclear. This CDR3 has 16 residues. Germline lookup yields CDR1 SGHTS and CDR2 YDEGEE. V shed 2 bases and J shed 1 base, with 15 bases lying between them. The CDR3 sequence: CASSLDLRGPNTEAFF. As DNA, the CDR3 is TGTGCCAGCAGCTTAGACCTCCGAGGGCCGAACACTGAAGCTTTCTTT. Full variable domain (missing parts from reference TRBV5-8 and TRBJ1-1): EAGVTQSPTHLIKTRGQQATLRCSPISGHTSVYWYQQALGLGLQFLLWYDEGEERNRGNFPPRFSGRQFPNYSSELNVNALELEDSALYLCASSLDLRGPNTEAFFGQGTRLTVV.

The chain is built from TRBV28 and TRBJ2-1; D is possibly TRBD1 or TRBD2 (5 bases each). V was clipped by 3 bases and J by 9 bases, with 15 bases between them. In germline, CDR1 is MDHEN, CDR2 SYDVKM. CDR3 length equals 14 residues. The CDR3 spells CASSFFGGEGEQFF. The CDR3 nucleotides are TGTGCCAGCAGTTTCTTTGGGGGAGAAGGTGAGCAGTTCTTC.

The chain has TRBV6-5 and TRBJ2-3, with a weak D call TRBD2 (6 bases). The CDR3 covers 14 residues. V lost 5 bases and J lost 5, with 14 bases in between. CDR1 and CDR2 (germline): MNHEY, SVGAGI. The CDR3 region is CASSPSRGKDTQYF. As DNA, the CDR3 is TGTGCCAGCAGTCCTTCCCGGGGGAAAGATACGCAGTATTTT.

The chain recombines TRBV6-4 with TRBJ2-3; D is unresolved. V was pared by 6 bases and J by 7 bases, with 8 bases between. This CDR3 has 11 residues. CDR1 is MRHNA, CDR2 SNTAGT, per germline. CDR3: CASRRANTQYF. For the CDR3, the DNA is TGTGCCAGCAGAAGGGCGAATACGCAGTATTTT.

The chain joins TRBV5-1 to TRBJ1-3; D ambiguous. V was pared by 0 bases and J by 2 bases, with 12 bases between. CDR1 is SGHRS and CDR2 is YFSETQ in the germline V gene. The CDR3 spans 16 residues. The CDR3 DNA reads as TGCGCCAGCAGCTTGGAAGGAGGGCGTCCTGGAAACACCATATATTTT. Amino acid sequence: CASSLEGGRPGNTIYF.

J is TRBJ1-6 and V is TRBV18; D is possibly TRBD1 (6 bases). The germline CDR1 and CDR2 sequences are KGHSH and LQKENI. V lost 3 bases and J lost 8, with 11 bases in between. The CDR3 spans 14 residues. The CDR3 nucleotides are TGTGCCAGCTCACCCACCCCAGGGGATTCACCCCTCCACTTT. This encodes CASSPTPGDSPLHF.